Shown below are 25 T cell receptor beta chains from a single sample sequenced in a study of CD8+ T cells in alopecia areata. RNA was extracted and reverse transcribed into cDNA as the sequencing template. Only in-frame clones appear in the TCRdb table, and some are missing; sequencing was by immunoSEQ multiplex PCR. The table includes 110,000 to 150,000 clones, roughly 53% detected once. The specimen was CD4+ T cells sorted from blood, collected at week 0. These receptors were collected from a human donor with alopecia areata.

This chain joins TRBV29-1 and TRBJ2-3; D is undetermined. CDR1 is SQVTM, CDR2 ANQGSEA, per germline. V was trimmed by 3 bases and J by 6 bases, leaving 13 bases between them. This CDR3 contains 13 residues. As DNA, the CDR3 is TGCAGCGTTGAGGGCCCCTTAGCTGATACGCAGTATTTT. It codes for CSVEGPLADTQYF.

CDR3 nucleotides: TGTGCCAGCAGCTTAGAGGGGCCGGGCAATCAGCCCCAGCATTTT. Protein sequence: CASSLEGPGNQPQHF. The chain has TRBV7-2 and TRBJ1-5; the D gene is possibly TRBD1 (5 bases). Trimming shortened V by 1 base and J by 2 bases, and 9 bases separated the two germline ends. The CDR3 covers 15 residues. Germline assignment: CDR1 SGHTA and CDR2 FQGNSA.

CDR3: CSAEQYEQFF. CDR3 bases: TGCAGTGCTGAGCAGTATGAGCAGTTCTTC. The chain links TRBV20-1 to TRBJ2-1; no firm D call. Per germline, CDR1 DFQATT and CDR2 SNEGSKA (reference sequence). This CDR3 is 10 amino acids long. V was clipped by 5 bases and J by 8 bases, with 7 bases between them.

The chain has TRBV5-1 and TRBJ1-2, with TRBD1 as a possible D gene (5 bases). V lost 0 bases and J lost 4, with 13 bases in between. Per the germline V gene, CDR1 is SGHRS and CDR2 is YFSETQ. The CDR3 is 15 residues long. The CDR3 sequence: CASSLASGTGYGYTF. CDR3 in DNA: TGCGCCAGCAGCTTGGCCTCGGGGACCGGCTATGGCTACACCTTC.

This chain uses TRBV29-1 with TRBJ2-6, with D possibly being TRBD1 or TRBD2 (5 bases each). The CDR3 extends over 14 amino acids. The V end was cut by 4 bases, the J end by 4 bases, with 11 bases between. Germline values: CDR1 SQVTM, CDR2 ANQGSEA. The CDR3: CSVGQGDGANVLTF. CDR3 sequence (DNA): TGCAGCGTTGGCCAGGGAGACGGGGCCAACGTCCTGACTTTC.

This clone has only a few counts. The rearrangement joins TRBV5-6 to TRBJ2-1; TRBD1 agrees at 8 bases. Germline trimming cut 4 bases from V and 9 bases from J; bases unmatched to any gene: 3. Germline V CDR1 and CDR2: SGHDT, YYEEEE. The CDR3 runs 12 residues. CDR3 loop: CASSPGQGEQFF. CDR3 DNA: TGTGCCAGCAGCCCCGGACAGGGTGAGCAGTTCTTC.

The chain links TRBV5-1 to TRBJ1-1; 7 positions match TRBD1. This CDR3 is built from 14 residues. Germline V gives CDR1 SGHRS, CDR2 YFSETQ. Trimming removed 8 bases from V and 3 bases from J; junction bases left unmatched: 10. CDR3 sequence (DNA): TGCGCCAGACGACGACGGAGGGGGCACACTGAAGCTTTCTTT. Its translation is CARRRRRGHTEAFF.

This chain connects TRBV5-1 to TRBJ2-5, with 7 bases aligning to TRBD1. This CDR3 contains 14 residues. Germline-derived CDR1 and CDR2 are SGHRS and YFSETQ. With V trimmed by 0 bases and J by 5 bases, 4 bases remained unmatched. The CDR3 DNA reads as TGCGCCAGCAGCTTGGACAGGGGATGGGAGACCCAGTACTTC. Translation gives CASSLDRGWETQYF.

The chain employs TRBV30 and TRBJ2-7; D ambiguous. Trimming cost V 0 bases and J 0 bases, with 9 bases left between them. In germline, CDR1 is GTSNPN, CDR2 SVGIG (reference sequence). The CDR3 has 14 residues. CDR3 coding DNA: TGTGCCTGGAGTGTGACACACTCCTCCTACGAGCAGTACTTC. Protein: CAWSVTHSSYEQYF.

This chain links TRBV7-9 with TRBJ2-5; TRBD1 agrees at 10 bases. CDR1 and CDR2 (germline): SEHNR, FQNEAQ (reference sequence). The CDR3 is 16 amino acids. The V and J ends lost 5 bases and 1 base, in that order; junction bases with no gene match: 7. CDR3 region: CASSQARTGGQETQYF. CDR3 nucleotides: TGTGCCAGCAGCCAAGCGCGGACAGGGGGCCAAGAGACCCAGTACTTC.

The rearrangement joins TRBV5-1 to TRBJ1-2, with 10 bases that match TRBD1. The CDR3 is 15 residues long. J was trimmed by 4 bases and V by 4 bases; bases with no gene match: 7. Per the germline V gene, CDR1 is SGHRS and CDR2 is YFSETQ. DNA of the CDR3: TGCGCCAGCAGCACTGACAGGGGGCGCTCCTATGGCTACACCTTC. Translating it yields CASSTDRGRSYGYTF. The full variable domain, its missing parts supplied by reference TRBV5-1 and TRBJ1-2, is KAGVTQTPRYLIKTRGQQVTLSCSPISGHRSVSWYQQTPGQGLQFLFEYFSETQRNKGNFPGRFSGRQFSNSRSEMNVSTLELGDSALYLCASSTDRGRSYGYTFGSGTRLTVV.

This clone was counted between two and nine times. This sequence joins TRBV21-1 and TRBJ2-2; whether TRBD1, the table's D call, matches the DNA was not checked. TRBV21-1 is annotated as a pseudogene. The CDR3 runs to 16 residues. The DNA of the CDR3 is TGTGCCAGCAGCAAAGGGGGACAGAAGAACACCGGGGAGCTGTTTTTT. This sequence encodes CASSKGGQKNTGELFF.

In this sample, this clone turned up a few times. V usage is TRBV29-1 and J usage is TRBJ1-1; D gene unclear. Germline V gene lookup returns CDR1 SQVTM and CDR2 ANQGSEA. Trimming stripped 5 bases from V and 0 bases from J, with 10 bases between. The CDR3 runs to 13 residues. The CDR3 protein is CSVTGRMNTEAFF. The CDR3 DNA sequence: TGCAGCGTTACGGGCAGAATGAACACTGAAGCTTTCTTT.

This chain links TRBV2 with TRBJ1-4; D uncertain. CDR1 and CDR2 (germline): SNHLY, FYNNEI. V lost 8 bases and J lost 0, with 13 bases in between. The CDR3 is made up of 15 amino acids. CDR3 amino acids: CASCWRESTNEKLFF. The CDR3 DNA follows: TGTGCCAGCTGCTGGAGGGAGTCAACTAATGAAAAACTGTTTTTT. The whole variable domain, remainder taken from reference TRBV2 and TRBJ1-4, is EPEVTQTPSHQVTQMGQEVILRCVPISNHLYFYWYRQILGQKVEFLVSFYNNEISEKSEIFDDQFSVERPDGSNFTLKIRSTKLEDSAMYFCASCWRESTNEKLFFGSGTQLSVL.

The chain joins TRBV9 to TRBJ1-2; no firm D call. V was clipped by 2 bases and J by 3 bases, with 17 bases between them. The CDR3 contains 16 residues. Germline CDR1 and CDR2: SGDLS and YYNGEE. CDR3 bases: TGTGCCAGCAGCGTTAGACCCAGGCCCCCCGACTATGGCTACACCTTC. The encoded protein is CASSVRPRPPDYGYTF.

In this sample, this clone turned up once. The CDR3 DNA follows: TGCAGCGTTGGCCTAGCGGGGGGGGAGACCCAGTACTTC. Its translation: CSVGLAGGETQYF. The rearrangement uses TRBV29-1 and TRBJ2-5; TRBD2 agrees at 12 bases. V was clipped by 4 bases and J by 5 bases; unmatched bases: 2. CDR1 SQVTM and CDR2 ANQGSEA come from the germline V gene. There are 13 residues in the CDR3.

The rearrangement uses TRBV30 and TRBJ1-1; a weak D match, TRBD1 (5 bases). With 0 bases removed from V and 9 bases from J, the gap between germline ends came to 14 bases. Per the germline V gene, CDR1 is GTSNPN and CDR2 is SVGIG (reference sequence). The CDR3 totals 13 residues. In nucleotides, the CDR3 is TGTGCCTGGAGTGTGGGGGTTTCTGGGCAAGCTTTCTTT. This sequence encodes CAWSVGVSGQAFF.

The gene calls are TRBV19 and TRBJ1-1, with D possibly matching TRBD1 (5 bases). Trimming removed 7 bases from V and 1 base from J, with 13 bases in between. The CDR3 is 14 amino acids. CDR1 and CDR2 (germline): LNHDA, SQIVND (reference sequence). This chain's CDR3 is CASTLGGGNTEAFF. The CDR3 bases are TGTGCCAGTACCCTCGGGGGGGGGAACACTGAAGCTTTCTTT.

The V gene is TRBV29-1, the J gene TRBJ2-1, with a tentative D call TRBD1 (5 bases). The V end lost 4 bases, the J end lost 6 bases, and 16 bases lay between the germline ends. Germline V gene data show CDR1 as SQVTM and CDR2 as ANQGSEA. The CDR3 is 14 amino acids. The CDR3 nucleotides are TGCAGCGTTGTTCGGGCAGGGTCAGGCAATGAGCAGTTCTTC. Its translation: CSVVRAGSGNEQFF.

The chain links TRBV7-3 to TRBJ2-5, with TRBD2 as a possible D gene (5 bases). Germline V gene data show CDR1 as SGHTA and CDR2 as FQGTGA. The CDR3 has 15 residues. V was shortened by 5 bases and J by 5 bases, with 18 bases between the two germline ends. The CDR3 region is CASSVGSSSRETQYF. The CDR3 bases are TGTGCCAGCAGCGTTGGTTCTTCTAGCCGTGAGACCCAGTACTTC.

The V and J genes are TRBV30 and TRBJ2-5; D remains unclear. Germline V gene data show CDR1 as GTSNPN and CDR2 as SVGIG (reference sequence). Trimming removed 4 bases from V and 0 bases from J, with 6 bases in between. The CDR3 has 12 residues. The CDR3 DNA follows: TGTGCCTGGACGGGCGACCAAGAGACCCAGTACTTC. Protein: CAWTGDQETQYF. Complete variable domain (other parts from reference TRBV30 and TRBJ2-5): SQTIHQWPATLVQPVGSPLSLECTVEGTSNPNLYWYRQAAGRGLQLLFYSVGIGQISSEVPQNLSASRPQDRQFILSSKKLLLSDSGFYLCAWTGDQETQYFGPGTRLLVL.

The chain recombines TRBV2 with TRBJ2-2, with D uncertain. CDR1 is SNHLY, CDR2 FYNNEI, per germline. This CDR3 is 15 amino acids long. Trimming cost V 0 bases and J 1 base, with 6 bases left between them. The CDR3 nucleotides are TGTGCCAGCAGTGAAGCGGCCGTGAACACCGGGGAGCTGTTTTTT. Translating gives CASSEAAVNTGELFF.

The rearrangement links TRBV7-2 to TRBJ2-7; no reliable D call. The CDR3 totals 11 residues. From germline, CDR1 is SGHTA and CDR2 FQGNSA. Trimming left V 5 bases short and J 2 bases short, with 4 bases between. The CDR3 protein is CASSRAYEQYF. CDR3 nucleotides: TGTGCCAGCAGCCGTGCCTACGAGCAGTACTTC.

The chain employs TRBV7-2 and TRBJ1-5; 9 bases are a match to TRBD1. After removal of 5 bases from V and 6 bases from J, the junction contained 5 bases not matched to a gene. Germline V gene lookup returns CDR1 SGHTA and CDR2 FQGNSA. The length of the CDR3 is 14 residues. The CDR3 nucleotides are TGTGCCAGCAGCAATACAGGGGGCGGTCAGCCCCAGCATTTT. It encodes CASSNTGGGQPQHF.

This clone was picked up one time. The V call is TRBV5-1, the J call TRBJ1-1, with 9 bases identical to TRBD1. CDR1 is SGHRS, CDR2 YFSETQ, per germline. V dropped 4 bases and J dropped 1; count of bases not matched to a gene: 8. This CDR3 region has 16 residues. CDR3 loop: CASSLGTGSANTEAFF. CDR3 DNA: TGCGCCAGCAGCCTTGGGACAGGGTCGGCGAACACTGAAGCTTTCTTT.